This T cell receptor beta chain was recorded in a study of blood T cell repertoires in COVID-19. Overall study: T cells, B-cell-depleted T cells, or PBMCs supplied cDNA or gDNA.

Germline V gene sequence: CDR1 SGHTA, CDR2 FQGNSA. This CDR3 comprises 16 residues. Germline trimming cut 3 bases from V and 7 bases from J; bases unmatched to any gene: 6. The method was immunoSEQ multiplex PCR; TCRdb's version includes in-frame clones alone and lacks a portion of them. This sample has about 230,000 clones; roughly 90% occur once, and the top ten carry less than 3.5%. Source material: peripheral blood. The receptor was derived from a woman aged 55-69 years with acute or convalescent COVID-19. The chain employs TRBV7-2 and TRBJ2-2; TRBD2 matches at 12 bases. The CDR3: CASSFASGRANGELFF. The CDR3 DNA is TGTGCCAGCAGCTTTGCTAGCGGGAGGGCTAACGGGGAGCTGTTTTTT.